Detailed here is one T cell receptor beta chain. Its antigen remains undetermined. Base qualities were left out, and no much larger clone turns up one base away. These data are taken from a study of cytotoxic CD8 clonotypes in ibrutinib-treated CLL (dated by TCRdb to the early 2020s). Study-level background: The cohort included roughly 15 treatment-naive and roughly ten relapsed/refractory patients; about 18 were IGHV unmutated. Every sample from remission and from progressive disease was obtained while the patients were still on ibrutinib. Cryopreserved peripheral blood mononuclear cells were obtained before treatment, at response, and at either sustained remission or disease progression. Samples averaged roughly 280,000 productive templates and roughly 86,000 productive rearrangements. Response samples were taken after a median of approximately a year on treatment, ranging from about 6 to 40 months. Responses were partial in roughly 24 patients and complete in 2; after median around 68 months follow-up, some 14 stayed in remission and about twelve progressed. Longitudinal samples were available for about 30% of the roughly 86 trial participants. What the authors observed across the whole study: Public clonotypes were rare and either shrank or stayed stable during treatment, and the rise in clonality at ibrutinib response reflected expansion of private clonotypes. Baseline clonality was found to be higher than that of age-matched healthy donors and was strongly correlated with circulating CD8+ T-cell counts. Sampling times were not matched between patients in sustained remission and patients whose disease was progressing, and lymph node repertoires were not examined. An increase in clonality was observed at ibrutinib response, with clonality remaining stable during sustained remission and falling back toward baseline at progression.

A MiSeq instrument was used for deep resolution sequencing, which targeted depths ranging from 1 in 1 million up to 1 in 200,000 T cells, with coverage averaging 10x for each clonotype. TCR beta libraries were generated with the immunoSEQ hsTCRB Kit. The published analysis was carried out like this. Data were analyzed with ImmunoSEQ Data Assistant and ImmunoSEQ Analyzer, with V, D and J genes assigned per IMGT definitions. Clonality, which ranges from 0 to 1, was calculated as one minus the normalized Shannon entropy of productive rearrangement frequencies. Only overrepresented clonotypes making up at least 0.05% of the repertoire of each patient were included in the public clonotype analysis. Repertoires from approximately 13 age-matched healthy donors in immuneACCESS were used as clonality controls. This is the immuneACCESS table as TCRdb keeps it, with only in-frame sequences that have V and J called. A part of the clones is gone; compared with another copy, unresolved V genes explain less than half, and the rest is unexplained. V and J calls plus clone size are reproduced from that table; the DNA served to infer D and trimming. The sample table records tens of thousands of clones; roughly 80% of these occur just once. Around 21% of the sample goes to the ten largest clones.

V drops 3 bases and J drops 4 bases, leaving 13 bases in between. As encoded in the germline V gene, CDR1 is MGHRA while CDR2 is YSYEKL. Inclusive of the bounding cysteine and phenylalanine, the CDR3 is 14 residues long. Solely the CDR3 DNA is kept, with 42 bases framed from the first base. The sample's time point label, in plain terms: around 2 years on ibrutinib. For TCR beta library preparation, roughly 2 micrograms of genomic DNA were extracted from the cryopreserved PBMCs. Longitudinal blood samples from CLL patients on ibrutinib monotherapy underwent high-throughput TCR beta sequencing. The patients were enrolled in a single-center, open-label phase 2 trial of ibrutinib monotherapy.

In this chain, TRBV4-1 is recombined with TRBJ2-7, with the D segment possibly TRBD1 or TRBD2, each aligning over 5 bases. This material consisted of PBMCs, taken after 24 months of ibrutinib treatment. The sequence was collected from a human donor with chronic lymphocytic leukemia. The DNA reads as follows: TGCGCCAGCAGCCAGACTGTGGGGGAGTACGAGCAGTACTTC. It translates to CASSQTVGEYEQYF.